This T cell receptor beta chain appears in the sequencing data of a study of blood T cells in healthy people across ages (dated by TCRdb to the mid-2010s). With respect to the entire study: Template switching captured roughly one uniquely barcoded TCR beta cDNA molecule per two T cells in model experiments. Four age groups were formed from the donors: young (average approximately 15 years), middle-aged (around 40), aged (more than 55) and long-lived (around 80). The study measured age-related changes in TCR beta repertoire diversity using deep sequencing normalized with unique cDNA molecular identifiers. Donors of different ages were randomly distributed across sequencing lanes to avoid experimental bias. The study analyzed two additional independent replicas of 1 million unique cDNA reads from the same blood draw for two donors, one aged 18 to 29 and one aged 80 or older. Here is what the overall study found, with its caveats: Because the CMV infection status of the donors was unknown, age-related changes in expanded clonotypes may potentially have been confounded. A strong correlation was found between observed TCR beta diversity and the percentage of naive T cells measured by flow cytometry. Compared with the aged group, more naive CD4+ T cells, fewer expanded clones and increased TCR diversity were shown by the long-lived group, suggesting age selection. Observed TCR beta diversity per million T cells fell roughly linearly with age, and a significant reduction was already apparent by age about 38. Estimates of total diversity based on one million sequenced T cells were considered lower bounds and underestimates. Conclusive comparison of naive and antigen-experienced compartments was prevented by the profiling of bulk unsorted PBMCs.

Trimming at the junction amounts to 4 bases on V and 7 bases on J, and the germline ends lie 13 bases apart. CDR1 SEHNR and CDR2 FQNEAQ are derived from the germline V gene (reference sequence). CDR3 length: 13 amino acids, cysteine to phenylalanine. The sequence is cut down to CDR3 DNA, 39 bases in frame from base 1. To prepare the library, 5' RACE was applied. Sequencing used an Illumina HiSeq 2500. A second PCR of about 7 to 12 cycles was run with a J-beta primer mix and a sample-barcoded 5' primer. A template-switch 5' adaptor carrying 12 random nucleotides introduced a unique molecular identifier onto each TCR beta cDNA molecule. Each sample yielded at least 2.5 million CDR3-containing paired-end reads. All of the RNA was converted into first-strand cDNA using the Mint cDNA synthesis kit, with a TRBC-specific oligonucleotide serving as the primer. After uracil-DNA glycosylase treatment, a first 18-cycle PCR used universal primers M1SS and BC2_uni_R on all cDNA. The authors' analysis ran thus. For normalization, 1 million high-quality reads, each with a distinct molecular identifier, were randomly selected from each sample. Instead of being binned into consensus sequences, reads with shared molecular identifiers were discarded. CDR3 identification, clonotype clustering and error correction used MiTCR with a Q25 quality threshold and the strictest error-elimination algorithm. Lower-bound total TCR beta diversity was estimated with a nonparametric unseen species model using Euler transformation. TCRdb reworked the public reads: Q25 trimming with fastp, MiXCR clone assembly, productive beta chains retained. Every entry covers one CDR3 protein and lists the most common genes and DNA from its rows. TCRdb's processing, not the authors', yielded these V and J calls. The sample has 1,500,000 or so distinct CDR3 sequences on record, 59% of them singletons. The biggest ten clones account for 6.5% to 8% of the sample.

For this clonotype: The antigen it recognizes is unknown. Per-nucleotide qualities are absent, and no much larger clonotype sits a single base away.

Donors were 30 to 45 systemically healthy Caucasian individuals from Russia aged roughly 6 to 90 years. Ten milliliters of peripheral blood were drawn from each donor into EDTA-treated Vacutainer tubes. Ficoll-Paque density-gradient centrifugation was used to isolate PBMCs, with at least 7 million per sample. Trizol reagent was used to extract total RNA from PBMCs, with at least 6 micrograms per sample. Naive CD45RAhigh/CD27high T cell percentages were measured by flow cytometry on a PBMC aliquot from every donor. The sample taken for sequencing was blood. The chain is made from TRBV7-9 and TRBJ1-1; TRBD1 is a weak D gene call, 5 bases matching. The source of this sequence is a man younger than 35 in good health. Here the CDR3 is given as CASSSRDPGEAFF. The bases read TGTGCCAGCAGCTCCCGGGACCCAGGTGAAGCTTTCTTT.